These 31 T cell receptor beta chains originate from one sample sequenced in a study of T cell repertoires in cytomegalovirus infection. TCRdb re-called the reads through MiXCR, storing one row per CDR3 protein. The table includes about 900,000 distinct CDR3 sequences, approximately 30% detected once. These TCRs' antigens remain unknown. The source material was cultured CD8+ T cells from PBMCs, sampled from culture after CMV antigen stimulation. The receptors stem from a human donor in good health (CMV status not recorded). Some clones in this sample may be carry-over from other donors' samples.

The chain couples TRBV27 to TRBJ2-1; no clear D gene. The CDR3 contains 12 residues. Germline-derived CDR1 and CDR2 are MNHEY and SMNVEV (reference sequence). The V end was cut by 7 bases, the J end by 8 bases, with 12 bases between. The CDR3 nucleotides are TGTGCCAGCACGAGCACGGGCCATGAGCAGTTCTTC. As protein: CASTSTGHEQFF.

J is TRBJ2-7 and V is TRBV7-6, with D possibly TRBD2 on 6 matching bases. This CDR3 has 13 amino acids. The V gene's germline CDR1 is SGHVS and CDR2 FNYEAQ. Trimming removed 3 bases at V and 5 bases at J, with 11 bases between. The CDR3: CASSFGGEDEQYF. DNA for the CDR3: TGTGCCAGCAGCTTTGGAGGGGAAGACGAGCAGTACTTC.

This chain uses TRBV7-9 with TRBJ2-5; the D is unclear. From germline, CDR1 is SEHNR and CDR2 FQNEAQ (reference sequence). Trimming stripped 6 bases from V and 1 base from J, with 12 bases between. CDR3 length: 14 amino acids. CDR3 loop: CASSLMAAQETQYF. DNA for the CDR3: TGTGCCAGCAGTTTAATGGCAGCCCAAGAGACCCAGTACTTC.

In this sample, this clonotype turned up a few times. This chain connects TRBV6-6 to TRBJ2-3, with 12 bases that match TRBD2. The V and J ends lost 6 bases and 0 bases, in that order; junction bases with no gene match: 10. The germline CDR1 and CDR2 sequences are MNHNY and SVGAGI (reference sequence). There are 18 residues in the CDR3. CDR3 amino acids: CASSLTSGGTASTDTQYF. CDR3 DNA sequence: TGTGCCAGCAGCCTCACTAGCGGGGGGACGGCTAGCACAGATACGCAGTATTTT.

This chain uses TRBV7-6 with TRBJ1-2; 9 nucleotides align to TRBD1. The V gene end was trimmed by 4 bases and the J gene end by 13 bases; junction bases not matched to a gene: 13. Germline lookup yields CDR1 SGHVS and CDR2 FNYEAQ. This CDR3 has 14 residues. CDR3: CASSSNRDRVGSTF. CDR3 DNA: TGTGCCAGCAGCTCAAACCGGGACAGGGTAGGGTCCACCTTC. Combining the CDR3 with reference TRBV7-6 and TRBJ1-2 gives the whole variable domain GAGVSQSPRYKVTKRGQDVALRCDPISGHVSLYWYRQALGQGPEFLTYFNYEAQQDKSGLPNDRFSAERPEGSISTLTIQRTEQRDSAMYRCASSSNRDRVGSTFGSGTRLTVV.

This clonotype turned up a few times. V and J are TRBV27 and TRBJ1-5; D is possibly TRBD1 (6 bases). This CDR3 is 14 amino acids long. V lost 4 bases and J 4 bases, leaving 11 bases between the germline ends. Germline V gene lookup returns CDR1 MNHEY and CDR2 SMNVEV (reference sequence). The CDR3, as DNA: TGTGCCAGCAGTTATAACAGGGCTAATCAGCCCCAGCATTTT. Translating gives CASSYNRANQPQHF.

The chain has TRBV9 and TRBJ2-5; 12 bases line up with TRBD2. The CDR3 totals 18 residues. J gave up 6 bases and V 3 bases, and 15 bases lay outside the gene matches. In germline, CDR1 is SGDLS, CDR2 YYNGEE. CDR3 DNA sequence: TGTGCCAGCAGCGAAACGACTAGCGGGGGTTCCGAGGGGAAGACCCAGTACTTC. It translates to CASSETTSGGSEGKTQYF.

J is TRBJ2-5 and V is TRBV2, with 7 bases lining up with TRBD1. The ends lost 10 bases at V and 4 bases at J; junction bases unmatched: 3. CDR3 length: 11 amino acids. From germline, CDR1 is SNHLY and CDR2 FYNNEI. The CDR3 region has the DNA TGTGCCACATACAGGGGAGAGACCCAGTACTTC. Its translation: CATYRGETQYF.

This chain joins TRBV4-3 and TRBJ2-3; 7 bases fit TRBD1. This CDR3 region has 18 residues. Germline V gene lookup returns CDR1 LGHNA and CDR2 YSLEER. V lost 0 bases, J lost 6 bases, and 15 bases stayed unmatched. The CDR3, as DNA: TGCGCCAGCAGCCAAGATCTCCCCGAGACAGGGTTGTTGGATACGCAGTATTTT. Its translation is CASSQDLPETGLLDTQYF.

The chain employs TRBV5-4 and TRBJ2-5; 9 bases line up with TRBD2. Looked up from germline, CDR1 is SGHNT and CDR2 is YYREEE (reference sequence). Losses at the gene ends were 1 base for V and 1 base for J; bases not matched to a gene: 8. The CDR3 contains 17 residues. The CDR3 region has the DNA TGTGCCAGCAGCTTGTTTTTAGCGGGGGAAACCCAAGAGACCCAGTACTTC. It specifies CASSLFLAGETQETQYF.

This clonotype was seen ten or more times. The rearrangement links TRBV7-8 to TRBJ2-7; D tentatively reads TRBD1 or TRBD2 (5 bases each). Between the trimmed V and J ends, which lost 1 base and 4 bases, there was a span of 17 bases. The CDR3 has 16 residues. Germline CDR1 and CDR2: SGHVS and FQNEAQ. The DNA for the CDR3 is TGTGCCAGCAGCTTAGAGGGGACCTATCTTACTTACGAGCAGTACTTC. It yields the protein CASSLEGTYLTYEQYF.

This clonotype was seen only a few times. The chain joins TRBV12-3 or TRBV12-4 to TRBJ2-2, with D possibly being TRBD2 (6 bases). V gave up 9 bases and J gave up 4 bases, with 12 bases separating them. This CDR3 has 13 amino acids. DNA for the CDR3: TGTGCCAGTATGAGGCGGGGCACCGGGGAGCTGTTTTTT. Amino acid sequence: CASMRRGTGELFF.

A word on this clonotype: This could be a read error, since a much larger clone is one nucleotide away. The chain has TRBV7-9 and TRBJ1-1; perhaps TRBD1 as D (5 bases). The germline V and J ends were trimmed by 5 bases and 1 base, with 8 bases remaining between them. The germline CDR1 and CDR2 sequences are SEHNR and FQNEAQ (reference sequence). CDR3 length: 13 amino acids. The CDR3 sequence: CASSRTTNTEAFF. The CDR3 nucleotides read TGTGCCAGCAGCCGGACAACGAACACTGAAGCTTTCTTT.

This chain links TRBV7-6 with TRBJ2-5, with 7 nucleotides matching TRBD1. The ends lost 4 bases at V and 1 base at J; junction bases unmatched: 6. This CDR3 comprises 15 residues. Germline CDR1 SGHVS, CDR2 FNYEAQ. CDR3 amino acids: CASSSGTEVQETQYF. CDR3 nucleotide sequence: TGTGCCAGCAGCTCCGGGACAGAGGTCCAAGAGACCCAGTACTTC. Variable domain in full (rest from reference TRBV7-6 and TRBJ2-5): GAGVSQSPRYKVTKRGQDVALRCDPISGHVSLYWYRQALGQGPEFLTYFNYEAQQDKSGLPNDRFSAERPEGSISTLTIQRTEQRDSAMYRCASSSGTEVQETQYFGPGTRLLVL.

This clonotype came up a few times. The V gene is TRBV4-1, the J gene TRBJ1-2; the match to TRBD1 covers 7 bases. The CDR3 consists of 15 residues. Germline CDR1 and CDR2: MGHRA and YSYEKL. Losses at the gene ends were 1 base for V and 8 bases for J; bases not matched to a gene: 10. This CDR3 reads CASSQVEGARQGYTF. The DNA for the CDR3 is TGCGCCAGCAGCCAAGTGGAGGGGGCGCGGCAAGGCTACACCTTC.

Only a few counts were recorded for this clonotype. The chain uses TRBV19 and TRBJ1-4; D remains unclear. V was cut by 4 bases and J by 8 bases, with 11 bases left in between. The CDR3 is made up of 13 amino acids. Germline V gene data show CDR1 as LNHDA and CDR2 as SQIVND (reference sequence). CDR3: CASSTQLSEKLFF. The CDR3 DNA follows: TGTGCCAGTAGTACCCAGCTAAGCGAAAAACTGTTTTTT.

V and J are TRBV3-1 and TRBJ2-1; the match to TRBD1 covers 10 bases. This CDR3 has 17 residues. Trimming removed 3 bases from V and 6 bases from J; junction bases left unmatched: 11. The germline CDR1 and CDR2 sequences are LGHDT and YNNKEL (reference sequence). For the CDR3, the DNA is TGTGCCAGCAGCCAGGACTGGACAGGGGGAGGCCCCAATGAGCAGTTCTTC. Translated, it gives CASSQDWTGGGPNEQFF.

The table lists this clonotype with a few counts. The chain is built from TRBV7-9 and TRBJ2-3, with 8 bases that match TRBD1. This CDR3 spans 15 amino acids. Germline CDR1 reads SEHNR; CDR2 reads FQNEAQ (reference sequence). V lost 6 bases, J lost 4 bases, and 9 bases stayed unmatched. The CDR3 sequence: CASSPGQGLADTQYF. The CDR3 coding sequence is TGTGCCAGCAGTCCCGGACAGGGCCTCGCAGATACGCAGTATTTT. Full variable domain (missing parts from reference TRBV7-9 and TRBJ2-3): DTGVSQNPRHKITKRGQNVTFRCDPISEHNRLYWYRQTLGQGPEFLTYFQNEAQLEKSRLLSDRFSAERPKGSFSTLEIQRTEQGDSAMYLCASSPGQGLADTQYFGPGTRLTVL.

The chain links TRBV7-9 to TRBJ1-4, with D possibly matching TRBD1 (5 bases). From germline, CDR1 is SEHNR and CDR2 FQNEAQ (reference sequence). This CDR3 has 16 residues. V shed 7 bases and J shed 0 bases, with 15 bases lying between them. The DNA of the CDR3 is TGTGCCAGCACCTCTTTGGGGACTGCAACTAATGAAAAACTGTTTTTT. It yields the protein CASTSLGTATNEKLFF. The variable domain in full, with the rest retrieved from reference TRBV7-9 and TRBJ1-4, is DTGVSQNPRHKITKRGQNVTFRCDPISEHNRLYWYRQTLGQGPEFLTYFQNEAQLEKSRLLSDRFSAERPKGSFSTLEIQRTEQGDSAMYLCASTSLGTATNEKLFFGSGTQLSVL.

This clonotype was counted between two and nine times. The rearrangement joins TRBV7-2 to TRBJ2-4; 10 bases align to TRBD1. Germline V lookup: CDR1 SGHTA, CDR2 FQGNSA. With 5 bases clipped from V and 8 bases from J, the junction kept 9 bases outside the gene matches. The CDR3 totals 15 residues. CDR3: CASSPLTGGAYIQYF. CDR3 nucleotide sequence: TGTGCCAGCAGCCCGTTGACAGGGGGCGCATACATTCAGTACTTC.

The V and J genes are TRBV13 and TRBJ2-7; 7 positions agree with TRBD1. After removal of 3 bases from V and 5 bases from J, the junction contained 4 bases not matched to a gene. Germline lookup yields CDR1 PRHDT and CDR2 FYEKMQ (reference sequence). The CDR3 is made up of 13 amino acids. As DNA, the CDR3 is TGTGCCAGCAGCTTTTCGACAGGGCACGAGCAGTACGTC. It is translated as CASSFSTGHEQYV.

A few counts support this clonotype. The genes are TRBV5-4 and TRBJ2-2; 12 bases line up with TRBD2. Trimming removed 5 bases from V and 3 bases from J; junction bases left unmatched: 5. The CDR3 is made up of 16 amino acids. CDR1 is SGHNT and CDR2 is YYREEE in the germline V gene (reference sequence). The CDR3 here is CASRMTSGGYTGELFF. In DNA, the CDR3 is TGTGCCAGCAGGATGACTAGCGGGGGCTACACCGGGGAGCTGTTTTTT.

This clonotype has more than one count but fewer than ten. V and J are TRBV28 and TRBJ2-7; 12 positions agree with TRBD2. V lost 6 bases and J lost 3; bases outside the gene matches: 6. CDR3 length equals 15 residues. Germline assignment: CDR1 MDHEN and CDR2 SYDVKM. CDR3 nucleotides: TGTGCCAGCAGCCGGCTAGCGGGGGGGATCTACGAGCAGTACGTC. Amino acids: CASSRLAGGIYEQYV.

CDR3 DNA sequence: TGTGCCAGCAGTCCCGGACTAATCCTCCTCTCCTACGAGCAGTACGTC. It yields the protein CASSPGLILLSYEQYV. This chain links TRBV28 with TRBJ2-7, with a tentative D call TRBD2 (6 bases). This CDR3 comprises 16 residues. V lost 5 bases to trimming and J lost 0 bases, with 17 bases between them. The V gene's germline CDR1 is MDHEN and CDR2 SYDVKM.

This rearrangement joins TRBV7-9 to TRBJ1-6, with D uncertain. CDR1 is SEHNR and CDR2 is FQNEAQ in the germline V gene (reference sequence). The CDR3 sequence is 11 residues long. V lost 10 bases and J lost 14, with 15 bases in between. The DNA of the CDR3 is TGTGCCATCCCCGAAGGGAGTACCCTCCACTTT. Translating it yields CAIPEGSTLHF.

In its sample, this clonotype was seen a few times. The chain recombines TRBV12-3 or TRBV12-4 with TRBJ1-2; no clear D gene. CDR3 length equals 13 residues. The germline V and J ends were trimmed by 3 bases and 0 bases, with 5 bases remaining between them. The CDR3 loop is CASSFVPNYGYTF. CDR3 in DNA: TGTGCCAGCAGTTTTGTACCTAACTATGGCTACACCTTC.

This rearrangement joins TRBV10-3 to TRBJ2-7; TRBD2 agrees at 10 bases. CDR1 ENHRY and CDR2 SYGVKD come from the germline V gene. V shed 4 bases and J 4 bases; nucleotides not matched to a gene: 7. The CDR3 covers 15 residues. The CDR3 spells CAISVSGGSEYEQYF. The CDR3 nucleotides are TGTGCCATCAGTGTTAGCGGGGGGTCTGAGTACGAGCAGTACTTC.

The J gene is TRBJ2-1, the V gene TRBV19, with 7 bases identical to TRBD2. With V trimmed by 6 bases and J by 8 bases, 16 bases remained unmatched. The CDR3 covers 16 residues. Germline V CDR1 and CDR2: LNHDA, SQIVND (reference sequence). The CDR3 loop reads CASREGGQGRIDEQFF. In DNA form, the CDR3 reads TGTGCCAGTAGAGAGGGAGGGCAGGGTCGGATCGATGAGCAGTTCTTC.

A word on this clonotype: This may be a read error, as it is one base from a much larger clone. The V gene is TRBV7-6, the J gene TRBJ2-3; tentatively, D is TRBD1 (5 bases). Germline V gene sequence: CDR1 SGHVS, CDR2 FNYEAQ. The CDR3 consists of 12 residues. V lost 3 bases and J lost 5, with 6 bases in between. Here the CDR3 reads CASSLTEDTQYF. For the CDR3, the DNA is TGTGCCAGCAGCTTGACAGAAGATACGCAGTATTTT.

The chain couples TRBV29-1 to TRBJ2-3; 10 bases are shared with TRBD1. This CDR3 contains 12 residues. Germline V lookup: CDR1 SQVTM, CDR2 ANQGSEA. With V trimmed by 6 bases and J by 6 bases, 3 bases remained unmatched. This CDR3 reads CSVGQGSDTQYF. For the CDR3, the DNA is TGCAGCGTGGGACAGGGGTCGGATACGCAGTATTTT.

This clonotype came up many times. The rearrangement joins TRBV7-6 to TRBJ1-6; TRBD1 might be the D (5 bases). CDR1 is SGHVS and CDR2 is FNYEAQ in the germline V gene. Between the trimmed V and J ends, which lost 1 base and 10 bases, there was a span of 8 bases. CDR3 length: 13 amino acids. CDR3 nucleotide sequence: TGTGCCAGCAGCTTAGGGGACGGATCACCCCTCCACTTT. Translation gives CASSLGDGSPLHF.